A single sample is the source of the 21 T cell receptor beta chains below, sequenced in a study of CD8 T cells in ankylosing spondylitis. TCRdb passed the 5' RACE reads through MiXCR, listing each CDR3 protein once. This sample has some 290,000 distinct CDR3 sequences, with around 18% found just once. Material: blood, either unsorted or a sorted T cell fraction (not recorded which). These receptors were collected from a male donor with ankylosing spondylitis or in good health (not recorded which).

This clonotype came up many times. The chain links TRBV20-1 to TRBJ2-5, with D possibly TRBD1 on 5 matching bases. With 4 bases removed from V and 5 bases from J, the gap between germline ends came to 14 bases. Germline V gene lookup returns CDR1 DFQATT and CDR2 SNEGSKA (reference sequence). CDR3 length: 13 amino acids. As DNA, the CDR3 is TGCAGTGCTACCGCAGGGTTTCAGGAGACCCAGTACTTC. It codes for CSATAGFQETQYF.

V is TRBV28 and J is TRBJ2-7; perhaps TRBD1 as D (6 bases). From germline, CDR1 is MDHEN and CDR2 SYDVKM. Trimming cost V 6 bases and J 3 bases, with 15 bases left between them. CDR3 length equals 14 residues. The CDR3 reads CASSSPLQGYEQYV. The CDR3 DNA is TGTGCCAGCAGCTCGCCTTTACAGGGCTACGAGCAGTACGTC.

This clonotype showed up just a few times. The chain uses TRBV12-3 or TRBV12-4 and TRBJ2-1; 9 bases are a match to TRBD2. J gave up 2 bases and V 3 bases, and 5 bases lay outside the gene matches. The CDR3 is 16 residues long. The CDR3 reads CASSFLASGTYNEQFF. The CDR3 nucleotides are TGTGCCAGCAGTTTTCTCGCTAGCGGGACCTACAATGAGCAGTTCTTC.

The CDR3 loop is CASSPWTSGRATDTQYF. The CDR3 DNA sequence: TGCGCCAGCAGCCCGTGGACTAGCGGGAGGGCCACAGATACGCAGTATTTT. The rearrangement uses TRBV5-1 and TRBJ2-3, with 15 positions matching TRBD2. CDR3 length equals 17 residues. J was trimmed by 2 bases and V by 4 bases; bases with no gene match: 5. Looked up from germline, CDR1 is SGHRS and CDR2 is YFSETQ.

This clonotype was seen repeatedly, ten times or more. The rearrangement joins TRBV5-1 to TRBJ2-2; D perhaps matches TRBD2 (5 bases). V was shortened by 2 bases and J by 0 bases, with 11 bases between the two germline ends. This CDR3 has 16 residues. In germline, CDR1 is SGHRS, CDR2 YFSETQ. The CDR3 is CASSLGGRTNTGELFF. The CDR3 DNA reads as TGCGCCAGCAGCTTAGGAGGCAGAACGAACACCGGGGAGCTGTTTTTT.

This clonotype was seen a handful of times. The CDR3 coding sequence is TGTGCCAGCAGTTCTCGGGACAGCGTTAATTCACCCCTCCACTTT. It yields the protein CASSSRDSVNSPLHF. This sequence joins TRBV12-3 or TRBV12-4 and TRBJ1-6; TRBD1 aligns across 7 bases. The CDR3 length is 15 residues. J was trimmed by 6 bases and V by 4 bases; bases with no gene match: 6.

This clonotype was seen a handful of times. V is TRBV20-1 and J is TRBJ2-2; D not resolved. From germline, CDR1 is DFQATT and CDR2 SNEGSKA (reference sequence). CDR3 length: 16 amino acids. Trimming shortened V by 0 bases and J by 6 bases, and 17 bases separated the two germline ends. The CDR3 DNA reads as TGCAGTGCTAGAGATCTGGGCAGTTCTTCTTCCGGGGAGCTGTTTTTT. It translates to CSARDLGSSSSGELFF.

The chain combines TRBV12-3 or TRBV12-4 with TRBJ2-2; the D gene could be TRBD1 or TRBD2 (5 bases each). The V end was cut by 5 bases, the J end by 4 bases, with 17 bases between. This CDR3 has 16 amino acids. Here the CDR3 reads CASSPPGQDSTGELFF. As DNA, the CDR3 is TGTGCCAGCAGTCCCCCGGGGCAGGACTCCACCGGGGAGCTGTTTTTT.

V is TRBV12-3 or TRBV12-4 and J is TRBJ1-4, with TRBD1 matching over 7 bases. Losses at the gene ends were 6 bases for V and 7 bases for J; bases not matched to a gene: 5. CDR3 size: 13 residues. CDR3 nucleotides: TGTGCCAGCAGACTGACAGGGAGTGAAAAACTGTTTTTT. Its protein product is CASRLTGSEKLFF.

This clonotype was picked up one time. This chain connects TRBV7-2 to TRBJ1-3; D may be TRBD1 (6 bases). The CDR3 consists of 15 residues. Trimming stripped 4 bases from V and 2 bases from J, with 12 bases between. CDR1 SGHTA and CDR2 FQGNSA come from the germline V gene. The CDR3: CASSSPAGAGNTIYF. In DNA, the CDR3 is TGTGCCAGCAGCTCCCCCGCAGGGGCTGGAAACACCATATATTTT.

In this sample, this clonotype turned up a few times. The rearrangement uses TRBV12-3 or TRBV12-4 and TRBJ2-7; 8 positions agree with TRBD1. The CDR3 has 14 residues. The junction had 4 bases not matched to a gene; V was cut back by 6 bases and J by 0 bases. The CDR3 protein is CASSQDRGSYEQYV. The CDR3 DNA reads TGTGCCAGCAGCCAAGACAGGGGCTCCTACGAGCAGTACGTC.

This clonotype was found a few times. The genes are TRBV28 and TRBJ2-3; TRBD2 aligns across 7 bases. Germline CDR1 and CDR2: MDHEN and SYDVKM. V lost 5 bases, J lost 0 bases, and 8 bases stayed unmatched. The CDR3 covers 16 residues. This CDR3 reads CASSPGEGASTDTQYF. The CDR3 DNA is TGTGCCAGCAGTCCCGGGGAGGGCGCCAGCACAGATACGCAGTATTTT.

This clonotype has just a few counts. DNA for the CDR3: TGCAGCGTTGGGGTAGCGGGAGGAAACACCGGGGAGCTGTTTTTT. It encodes CSVGVAGGNTGELFF. J is TRBJ2-2 and V is TRBV29-1; 10 positions match TRBD2. The CDR3 contains 15 residues. The germline V gene has CDR1 SQVTM and CDR2 ANQGSEA. The V and J ends lost 4 bases and 2 bases, in that order; junction bases with no gene match: 4.

This clonotype has only a few counts. The CDR3 DNA reads as TGTGCCAGCAGTTTTACAACAGCAGACATTCAGTACTTC. It codes for CASSFTTADIQYF. The chain employs TRBV12-3 or TRBV12-4 and TRBJ2-4; D call uncertain. This CDR3 is 13 amino acids long. V was shortened by 3 bases and J by 8 bases, with 11 bases between the two germline ends.

J is TRBJ2-5 and V is TRBV29-1; D ambiguous. The germline V and J ends were trimmed by 3 bases and 5 bases, with 16 bases remaining between them. The CDR3 is 14 amino acids. Germline CDR1 is SQVTM and CDR2 is ANQGSEA. The CDR3, as DNA: TGCAGCGTTGACAAAGCTCAGGTTGGGGAGACCCAGTACTTC. Its translation: CSVDKAQVGETQYF.

A few counts support this clonotype. The chain couples TRBV6-1 to TRBJ1-6; D is unclear. The CDR3 length is 12 residues. The V and J ends lost 10 bases and 5 bases respectively, with 9 bases between them. Per germline, CDR1 MNHNS and CDR2 SASEGT. The CDR3 sequence: CATASDNSPLHF. The CDR3 region has the DNA TGTGCCACGGCCTCGGATAATTCACCCCTCCACTTT.

The gene calls are TRBV18 and TRBJ2-7; 11 positions match TRBD1. After removal of 3 bases from V and 1 base from J, the junction contained 2 bases not matched to a gene. The germline V gene has CDR1 KGHSH and CDR2 LQKENI. CDR3 length: 15 amino acids. The CDR3 here is CASSPDRGQSYEQYV. The CDR3 nucleotides are TGTGCCAGCTCACCGGACAGGGGGCAATCCTACGAGCAGTACGTC.

V gene TRBV12-3 or TRBV12-4 combines with J gene TRBJ2-3, with D hard to call. Trimming shortened V by 6 bases and J by 0 bases, and 10 bases separated the two germline ends. The CDR3 length is 14 residues. CDR3 in amino acids: CASRPAGSTDTQYF. CDR3 nucleotides: TGTGCCAGCAGGCCGGCAGGTAGCACAGATACGCAGTATTTT.

The chain carries TRBV5-1 and TRBJ2-3; a weak D match, TRBD2 (7 bases). Germline V gives CDR1 SGHRS, CDR2 YFSETQ. The CDR3 runs 14 residues. Trimming cost V 4 bases and J 1 base, with 10 bases left between them. The CDR3 region is CASSRGGRTDTQYF. CDR3 nucleotide sequence: TGCGCCAGCAGCCGCGGGGGCCGCACAGATACGCAGTATTTT.

As concerns this clonotype: Relative to the germline gene, one junction end is altered; a read error may explain this. V usage is TRBV6-1 and J usage is TRBJ2-3; the match to TRBD1 covers 8 bases. The CDR3 has 17 residues. In germline, CDR1 is MNHNS, CDR2 SASEGT. The CDR3 sequence: CANSEAFNAGGPDTQYF. CDR3 DNA sequence: TGTGCCAACAGTGAAGCCTTTAATGCAGGGGGCCCAGATACGCAGTATTTT.

The chain recombines TRBV5-1 with TRBJ1-5; maybe TRBD1 (6 bases). CDR1 SGHRS and CDR2 YFSETQ come from the germline V gene. The ends were cut back, 4 bases at V and 7 bases at J, with 15 bases in the middle. CDR3 length equals 14 residues. In DNA form, the CDR3 reads TGCGCCAGCAGCCAGCGACAGGATTTCCAGCCCCAGCATTTT. Translating gives CASSQRQDFQPQHF.